This entry lists 7 T cell receptor beta chains sequenced from one sample in a study of shared clonotypes between healthy human individuals (dated by TCRdb to between 2020 and 2021). The protocol used for the library was the immunoSEQ multiplex PCR assay. TCRdb's version of the immuneACCESS table is confined to in-frame rearrangements and falls short of the full clone set. An unresolved V gene accounts for under half of the shortfall where checked; the remainder is of unknown origin. The sample table records hundreds of thousands of clones; roughly 95% of these occur just once. The ten top clones hold less than 0.06% of the sample. Sequenced material: naive CD4+ T cells sorted from blood. The cell subset or site label, read with the paper, signifies: CD45RA+ positively selected. All receptors come from a woman aged 30 to 39 in good health.

The chain uses TRBV19 and TRBJ2-5; D may be TRBD1 (6 bases). Trimming shortened V by 5 bases and J by 2 bases, and 12 bases separated the two germline ends. The CDR3 totals 14 residues. The germline V gene has CDR1 LNHDA and CDR2 SQIVND (reference sequence). The CDR3 protein is CASSRGTIQETQYF. The CDR3 DNA reads TGTGCCAGTAGTCGAGGGACAATTCAAGAGACCCAGTACTTC.

The rearrangement links TRBV7-3 to TRBJ1-1, with D possibly TRBD1 on 5 matching bases. The germline V gene has CDR1 SGHTA and CDR2 FQGTGA. Trimming removed 5 bases from V and 0 bases from J, with 13 bases in between. The CDR3 length is 15 residues. CDR3 DNA: TGTGCCAGCAGCCAAGCCCCAGGGATGAACACTGAAGCTTTCTTT. It is translated as CASSQAPGMNTEAFF. Full variable domain (missing parts from reference TRBV7-3 and TRBJ1-1): GAGVSQTPSNKVTEKGKYVELRCDPISGHTALYWYRQSLGQGPEFLIYFQGTGAADDSGLPNDRFFAVRPEGSVSTLKIQRTERGDSAVYLCASSQAPGMNTEAFFGQGTRLTVV.

The J gene is TRBJ1-1, the V gene TRBV5-4; 7 nucleotides agree with TRBD1. With 5 bases clipped from V and 4 bases from J, the junction kept 11 bases outside the gene matches. CDR3 length equals 15 residues. The germline gives CDR1 SGHNT, CDR2 YYREEE (reference sequence). CDR3 protein: CASSVGEGAGTEAFF. The CDR3 nucleotides are TGTGCCAGCAGTGTCGGGGAGGGGGCGGGCACTGAAGCTTTCTTT.

The rearrangement uses TRBV18 and TRBJ2-7; maybe TRBD2 (6 bases). The germline V and J ends were trimmed by 2 bases and 6 bases, with 20 bases remaining between them. Per the germline V gene, CDR1 is KGHSH and CDR2 is LQKENI. The CDR3 contains 16 residues. This CDR3 is CASSPERAGRPAEQYF. CDR3 DNA sequence: TGTGCCAGCTCACCAGAACGGGCGGGAAGGCCCGCCGAGCAGTACTTC. The full variable domain, rest sourced from reference TRBV18 and TRBJ2-7, is NAGVMQNPRHLVRRRGQEARLRCSPMKGHSHVYWYRQLPEEGLKFMVYLQKENIIDESGMPKERFSAEFPKEGPSILRIQQVVRGDSAAYFCASSPERAGRPAEQYFGPGTRLTVT.

This rearrangement joins TRBV28 to TRBJ2-7; TRBD2 agrees at 10 bases. With V trimmed by 11 bases and J by 1 base, 8 bases remained unmatched. CDR1 MDHEN and CDR2 SYDVKM come from the germline V gene. The CDR3 spans 14 residues. The CDR3: CAVGFSGRSYEQYF. The CDR3 DNA reads TGTGCCGTAGGATTTAGCGGGAGGTCCTACGAGCAGTACTTC.

The V gene is TRBV29-1, the J gene TRBJ2-1; D is uncertain. Trimming stripped 6 bases from V and 4 bases from J, with 4 bases between. This CDR3 comprises 10 residues. Germline CDR1 and CDR2: SQVTM and ANQGSEA. The CDR3 DNA is TGCAGCGTGATTTACAATGAGCAGTTCTTC. Its translation is CSVIYNEQFF.

The gene calls are TRBV5-4 and TRBJ1-2; D gene ambiguous. There are 13 residues in the CDR3. Germline values: CDR1 SGHNT, CDR2 YYREEE (reference sequence). The germline V and J ends were trimmed by 2 bases and 2 bases, with 7 bases remaining between them. CDR3 nucleotides: TGTGCCAGCAGCTTTCCAGAGAACTATGGCTACACCTTC. This gives the protein CASSFPENYGYTF. The complete variable domain, with remaining parts taken from reference TRBV5-4 and TRBJ1-2, reads ETGVTQSPTHLIKTRGQQVTLRCSSQSGHNTVSWYQQALGQGPQFIFQYYREEENGRGNFPPRFSGLQFPNYSSELNVNALELDDSALYLCASSFPENYGYTFGSGTRLTVV.